The clone carrying this T cell receptor (beta chain) was found once. This sample was included in a study of blood T cell repertoires in COVID-19. About the study: Donors in the United States, Italy and Spain gave samples during acute or convalescent COVID-19. PBMCs, B-cell-depleted T cells, or T cells provided the cDNA or gDNA that made up the material.

Authors' processing steps: Using reference gene primer amplification, nucleated cell counts were estimated. Only in-frame clones appear in the TCRdb table, and some are missing; sequencing was by immunoSEQ multiplex PCR. That table gives V, J and clone size, and the DNA gave D and trimming. The sample consists of around 230,000 clones, just over 85% of them appearing once. V dropped 1 base and J dropped 4; count of bases not matched to a gene: 7. CDR1 SGHTA and CDR2 FQGNSA come from the germline V gene. This CDR3 region has 16 residues. Patients of the Seattle cohort, enrolled during active infection, were followed longitudinally.

The genes are TRBV7-2 and TRBJ1-2; TRBD1 agrees at 9 bases. Sequencing was performed on peripheral blood. The TCR was taken from a man aged 45-65 years with COVID-19, enrolled during active disease. CDR3 residues: CASSLGGTGNLYGYTF. CDR3 bases: TGTGCCAGCAGCTTAGGTGGGACAGGGAATCTCTATGGCTACACCTTC.